This T cell receptor beta chain was recovered during a study of T cells after yellow fever vaccination. Study-level points and caveats: FACS-sorted repertoires could contain abundant clonotypes contaminating from the bulk population.

Germline V gives CDR1 DFQATT, CDR2 SNEGSKA (reference sequence). The CDR3 length is 17 residues. V shed 3 bases and J 9 bases; nucleotides not matched to a gene: 22. Using its own MiXCR run on the 5' RACE reads, TCRdb lists one record per CDR3 protein. Of around 56,000 distinct CDR3 sequences listed, about 5.2% are singletons. This clonotype was found many times. The sample was PBMCs, either bulk or a sorted T-cell subset (CD4+, CD8+, memory, or dextramer-sorted; not recorded which), taken on the day of the yellow fever booster vaccination. The sequence came from a young man who received the YFV17D yellow fever vaccine. The V call is TRBV20-1, the J call TRBJ2-7, with TRBD2 matching over 8 bases. The CDR3 spells CSASLARGGPDFAVQYF. In DNA, the CDR3 is TGCAGTGCTAGCCTAGCCCGGGGGGGGCCTGACTTCGCCGTGCAGTACTTC.